This T cell receptor (beta chain) came from a study of control samples from healthy donors and cancer patients. Only in-frame clones appear in the TCRdb table, and some are missing; sequencing was by immunoSEQ multiplex PCR. The sample includes about 230,000 clones, about four fifths of them seen just once. The V and J ends lost 3 bases and 4 bases respectively, with 15 bases between them. Germline V gene lookup returns CDR1 WNHNN and CDR2 SYGVQD (reference sequence). There are 15 residues in the CDR3. The sequence derives from a woman aged 55-75 years with lung cancer. The rearrangement uses TRBV10-1 and TRBJ2-5, with D maybe TRBD1 (7 bases). The sequencing input was PBMCs. Here the CDR3 reads CASSERRGPGETQYF. The DNA for the CDR3 is TGCGCCAGCAGTGAAAGGAGGGGGCCGGGAGAGACCCAGTACTTC.